This TCR beta chain was obtained from a study of OX40 agonist ivuxolimab in advanced cancers. Profiled with immunoSEQ multiplex PCR; TCRdb holds only in-frame clones, not every one. Of some 46,000 clones detected, around 92% appear once; the ten largest clones hold around 11%. The J segment lost 4 bases and the V segment lost 2 bases, leaving 8 bases of the junction unmatched. CDR1 and CDR2 from the germline V gene are KGHSH and LQKENI. The CDR3 consists of 16 residues. The gene calls are TRBV18 and TRBJ2-7, with 10 bases that match TRBD1. The source was CD4+ or CD8+ T cells sorted from blood, collected in a trial of the OX40 agonist ivuxolimab. The sequence was obtained from an adult with an advanced solid tumor such as melanoma, head and neck, liver or kidney cancer. CDR3 protein: CASSPGVQDRGYEQYF. For the CDR3, the DNA is TGTGCCAGCTCACCAGGGGTACAGGACAGGGGGTACGAGCAGTACTTC.